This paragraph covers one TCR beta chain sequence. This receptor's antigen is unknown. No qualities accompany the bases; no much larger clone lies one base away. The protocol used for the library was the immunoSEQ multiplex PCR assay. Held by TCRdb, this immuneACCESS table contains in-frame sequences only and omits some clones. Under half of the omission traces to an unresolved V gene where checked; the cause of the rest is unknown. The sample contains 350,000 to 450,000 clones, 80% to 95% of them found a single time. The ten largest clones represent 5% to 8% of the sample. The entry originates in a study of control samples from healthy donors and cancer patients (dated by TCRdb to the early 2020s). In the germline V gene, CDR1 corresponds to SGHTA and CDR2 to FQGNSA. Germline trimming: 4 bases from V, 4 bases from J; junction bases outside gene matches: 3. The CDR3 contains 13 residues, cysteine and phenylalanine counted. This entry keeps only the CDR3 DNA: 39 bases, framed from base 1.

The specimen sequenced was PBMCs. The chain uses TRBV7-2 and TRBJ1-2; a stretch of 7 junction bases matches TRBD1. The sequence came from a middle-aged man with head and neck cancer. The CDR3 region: CASSYRGGYGYTF. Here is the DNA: TGTGCCAGCAGCTACAGGGGAGGCTATGGCTACACCTTC. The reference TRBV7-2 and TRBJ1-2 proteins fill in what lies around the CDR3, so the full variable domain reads GAGVSQSPSNKVTEKGKDVELRCDPISGHTALYWYRQSLGQGLEFLIYFQGNSAPDKSGLPSDRFSAERTGGSVSTLTIQRTQQEDSAVYLCASSYRGGYGYTFGSGTRLTVV.